A selection of T cell receptor beta chains follows, all from one sample in a study of monozygotic twins with inflammatory bowel disease. TCRdb reprocessed the 5' RACE reads and keeps a single row for each CDR3 protein, giving no DNA. In total, the table holds some 150,000 distinct CDR3 sequences. The source material was blood. The receptors stem from a human donor with ulcerative colitis or Crohn's disease, or a healthy co-twin of an affected twin (not recorded which). Both conserved end residues are part of each CDR3.

J gene,V gene,CDR3 protein
TRBJ2-1,TRBV20-1,CSARDLPSASSYNEQFF
TRBJ2-1,TRBV5-4,CASSSGTGNYYNEQFF
TRBJ2-3,TRBV6-1,CASRTGRGRTDTQYF
TRBJ1-1,TRBV29-1,CSVLLSYTEAFF
TRBJ2-1,TRBV5-6,CASSAAGTVGFNEQFF
TRBJ2-1,TRBV5-1,CASSSLDRDEQFF
TRBJ2-1,TRBV6-2/TRBV6-3,CASSYRLAGLNEQFF
TRBJ2-7,TRBV5-6,CASSLGTRPYEQYF
TRBJ2-1,TRBV7-2,CASSLGGTSYNEQFF
TRBJ1-1,TRBV20-1,CNPRGGGGPNTEAFF
TRBJ2-3,TRBV18,CATSGVADTQYF
TRBJ2-7,TRBV18,CASSPGGGYEQYF
TRBJ2-7,TRBV5-1,CASSRGDGGIYEQYF
TRBJ2-7,TRBV30,CAWSVLQSYEQYF
TRBJ2-7,TRBV12-3/TRBV12-4,CASSSQGTEQYF
TRBJ2-3,TRBV11-2,CASSGRGRSGSSPLDTQYF
TRBJ2-1,TRBV19,CASTSSWYEQFF
TRBJ1-1,TRBV5-1,CASSQQRSTMNTEAFF
TRBJ2-2,TRBV27,CASSQSLLSGELFF
TRBJ1-6,TRBV9,CASSVDREVRSPLHF
TRBJ2-7,TRBV11-2,CASSLGTGYEQYF
TRBJ2-3,TRBV25-1,CASRRRQGADTQYF
TRBJ1-3,TRBV20-1,CSAYAQGNTIYF
TRBJ1-1,TRBV30,CAWSLAANTEAFF
TRBJ2-7,TRBV28,CASIGQVGVREQYF
TRBJ1-1,TRBV29-1,CSVSRGGNTEAFF
TRBJ1-5,TRBV12-3/TRBV12-4,CASSLGLGGSTSNQPQHF
TRBJ2-5,TRBV6-6,CASSFGGAETQYF
TRBJ2-1,TRBV7-6,CASSLAPAGGPYEQFF
TRBJ1-1,TRBV9,CASSEVRNTEAFF
TRBJ1-6,TRBV5-1,CASSLDIPRSYNSPLHF
TRBJ2-2,TRBV10-2,CASSEIDSGELFF
TRBJ2-1,TRBV7-9,CASSLAGQGNEQFF
TRBJ2-6,TRBV30,CAWSMTVTSGANVLTF
TRBJ2-7,TRBV7-9,CASSRGLAGDLYEQYF
TRBJ2-1,TRBV27,CASSLWGTSGLGEQFF
TRBJ1-6,TRBV9,CASSLGTAGVSPLHF
TRBJ2-7,TRBV5-1,CASSLDFYEQYF
TRBJ2-1,TRBV18,CASSQSGTSVYNEQFF
TRBJ2-1,TRBV5-1,CASSLPPHGAGSYNEQFF
TRBJ1-1,TRBV20-1,CSARKTGNTEAFF